This T cell receptor (beta chain) was obtained from a study of blood T cell repertoires in COVID-19. Background on the study: The United States, Italy and Spain were the sources of the acute and convalescent COVID-19 samples. The analysed material was cDNA or gDNA that came from T cells, B-cell-depleted T cells, or PBMCs.

The V and J ends lost 0 bases and 0 bases respectively, with 6 bases between them. The germline gives CDR1 SGDLS, CDR2 YYNGEE. This CDR3 spans 14 amino acids. In the original analysis: Nucleated cell counts were estimated from reference gene primer amplification. Produced via immunoSEQ multiplex PCR; TCRdb's table is partial and in-frame only. That table supplies the V and J calls and clone size; D and trimming were determined from the DNA. The data hold approximately 130,000 clones, with around 63% observed a single time. In its sample, this clone was seen once. Sequences were obtained from peripheral blood. This chain connects TRBV9 to TRBJ1-1; the D is unclear. The TCR comes from a woman aged 70 to 79 with acute or convalescent COVID-19. CDR3: CASSVVPLNTEAFF. The CDR3 DNA sequence: TGTGCCAGCAGCGTAGTTCCATTGAACACTGAAGCTTTCTTT.